Below are 29 T cell receptor beta chains sequenced from a single sample in a study of tumor-infiltrating lymphocytes in glioblastoma multiforme. TCR beta libraries were built from RNA through three nested multiplex PCR rounds using modified ARM-PCR. TCRdb analysed the multiplex PCR reads with MiXCR anew, one entry per CDR3 protein. Of about 15,000 distinct CDR3 sequences listed, around 72% are singletons. Input material: brain tumor tissue. The receptors come from a male donor with glioblastoma.

The rearrangement joins TRBV11-3 to TRBJ2-1; no clear D. CDR1 and CDR2 (germline): SGHNT, YENEEA. V was cut by 1 base and J by 6 bases, with 19 bases left in between. The CDR3 length is 17 residues. Here the CDR3 reads CASSLGGSALEINEQFF. The CDR3 bases are TGTGCCAGCAGCTTAGGTGGAAGCGCCCTGGAAATCAATGAGCAGTTCTTC.

The chain couples TRBV14 to TRBJ2-4; D may be TRBD1 or TRBD2 (6 bases each). CDR3 size: 16 residues. Trimming removed 4 bases at V and 0 bases at J, with 13 bases between. Germline V gene data show CDR1 as SGHDN and CDR2 as FVKESK. The DNA for the CDR3 is TGTGCCAGCAGCCCTGCGGGACATCTAGCCAAAAACATTCAGTACTTC. Translation gives CASSPAGHLAKNIQYF.

In regard to this clonotype: Lacking the conserved final phenylalanine or tryptophan, this CDR3 likely reflects a read error. The J gene is TRBJ2-7, the V gene TRBV5-1; the match to TRBD2 covers 16 bases. The CDR3 spans 18 residues. From germline, CDR1 is SGHRS and CDR2 YFSETQ. CDR3 loop: CASSLVGTSGRVDYVQYY. CDR3 sequence (DNA): TGCGCCAGCAGCTTGGTCGGGACTAGCGGGAGGGTTGACTACGTGCAGTACTAC.

With regard to this clonotype: One junction end does not reproduce the germline sequence, and a read error may be involved. J is TRBJ2-1 and V is TRBV12-3 or TRBV12-4; D ambiguous. The CDR3 runs to 11 residues. The CDR3 loop reads CASSLVIEQFF. The CDR3 DNA sequence: TGTGCTAGCAGTTTAGTGATTGAGCAGTTCTTC.

Concerning this clonotype itself: The conserved phenylalanine or tryptophan normally closing the CDR3 is absent here, so this likely arose from a read error. The DNA is omitted, as the CDR3 cannot be located on it reliably, and the CDR3 follows TCRdb's listing. This chain connects TRBV7-3 to TRBJ2-5; the table's D call of TRBD1 was not tested on the DNA. From germline, CDR1 is SGHTA and CDR2 FQGTGA. The CDR3 is made up of 17 amino acids, end residues included. Here the CDR3 reads CASSQGGQTTYQETRYL.

V is TRBV29-1 and J is TRBJ1-1, with D possibly matching TRBD1 (5 bases). CDR1 SQVTM and CDR2 ANQGSEA come from the germline V gene. The CDR3 totals 15 residues. The ends were cut back, 6 bases at V and 7 bases at J, with 24 bases in the middle. CDR3 sequence: CSVPAGTSGNFEAFF. In DNA, the CDR3 is TGCAGCGTACCCGCCGGGACCTCGGGTAACTTTGAAGCTTTCTTT.

By share, this clonotype ranks as large (0.1 to 1%). The chain has TRBV7-9 and TRBJ1-1; 9 bases are a match to TRBD1. V trimming: 5 bases; J trimming: 3 bases; junction bases outside the gene matches: 4. Germline CDR1 is SEHNR and CDR2 is FQNEAQ (reference sequence). The CDR3 contains 14 residues. This CDR3 reads CASSLTGGYTEAFF. In DNA form, the CDR3 reads TGTGCCAGCAGCCTAACAGGGGGCTACACTGAAGCTTTCTTT.

Note on this clonotype: The junction departs from germline at one end; a sequencing error may be responsible. V gene TRBV29-1 combines with J gene TRBJ1-1; possibly TRBD1 for D (5 bases). CDR1 is SQVTM and CDR2 is ANQGSEA in the germline V gene. This CDR3 spans 13 amino acids. The CDR3 DNA reads as TGCAGCGTGGGGACCGCCTCAAACACTGAAGCTTCCTTT. Its protein product is CSVGTASNTEASF.

This clonotype was recorded at least ten times. The genes are TRBV7-8 and TRBJ2-1; perhaps TRBD2 as D (6 bases). Germline V gene data show CDR1 as SGHVS and CDR2 as FQNEAQ. Trimming removed 5 bases at V and 3 bases at J, with 14 bases between. CDR3 length: 15 amino acids. DNA of the CDR3: TGTGCCAGCAGCCAGAAGTTCGGGGGCTACAATGAGCAGTTCTTC. Its protein is CASSQKFGGYNEQFF.

This chain joins TRBV29-1 and TRBJ2-3; 9 nucleotides agree with TRBD2. The CDR3 contains 13 residues. Germline assignment: CDR1 SQVTM and CDR2 ANQGSEA. Here the CDR3 reads CISDESGRDTQYF. The CDR3 DNA is TGCATCTCCGACGAAAGCGGGAGGGATACGCAGTATTTT.

The chain recombines TRBV10-3 with TRBJ2-2; a weak D match, TRBD2 (6 bases). Trimming cost V 10 bases and J 0 bases, with 9 bases left between them. The germline CDR1 and CDR2 sequences are ENHRY and SYGVKD. This CDR3 is built from 13 residues. The CDR3 sequence: CASTGANTGELFF. The CDR3, as DNA: TGTGCCAGCACGGGGGCGAACACCGGGGAGCTGTTTTTT.

This clonotype was recorded once. It may be a read error: a sequence one base away is much more abundant. The rearrangement uses TRBV11-3 and TRBJ2-1, with D perhaps assigned TRBD1 or TRBD2 (6 bases each). Germline assignment: CDR1 SGHNT and CDR2 YENEEA. The ends were cut back, 3 bases at V and 4 bases at J, with 16 bases in the middle. This CDR3 region has 16 residues. This CDR3 reads CASSFDIGGPYNEQFF. As DNA, the CDR3 is TGTGCCAGCAGCTTTGATATCGGGGGCCCTTACAATGAGCAGTTCTTC.

CDR3 loop: CASSSQVTGGSPLHF. The CDR3 coding sequence is TGTGCCAGCAGCTCACAGGTCACGGGTGGCTCACCCCTCCACTTT. The rearrangement uses TRBV11-2 and TRBJ1-6; D might be TRBD1 (5 bases). The CDR3 contains 15 residues. V was trimmed by 4 bases and J by 10 bases, leaving 17 bases between them. Germline assignment: CDR1 SGHAT and CDR2 FQNNGV.

Judged by abundance, this clonotype is medium-sized. The chain links TRBV6-1 to TRBJ2-2; TRBD1 is a possible D gene (7 bases). The CDR3 is made up of 14 amino acids. The germline V gene encodes CDR1 MNHNS and CDR2 SASEGT. V lost 6 bases and J 4 bases, leaving 12 bases between the germline ends. The CDR3 coding sequence is TGTGCCAGCAGGCGGGACAGACTCACCGGGGAGCTGTTTTTT. Residues: CASRRDRLTGELFF.

The gene calls are TRBV12-3 or TRBV12-4 and TRBJ2-7; D uncertain. The CDR3 sequence is 12 residues long. With 5 bases removed from V and 4 bases from J, the gap between germline ends came to 9 bases. CDR3 nucleotides: TGTGCCAGCAGTCCTCTGATGTACGAGCAGTACTTC. It yields the protein CASSPLMYEQYF.

This chain uses TRBV12-3 or TRBV12-4 with TRBJ2-7; no reliable D call. Trimming cost V 6 bases and J 4 bases, with 13 bases left between them. The CDR3 length is 13 residues. The CDR3 nucleotides are TGTGCCAGCAGGACAACCACGGAATACGAGCAGTACTTC. Residues: CASRTTTEYEQYF.

CDR3 sequence: CASSLRLAGLTDTQYF. The CDR3 DNA sequence: TGTGCCAGCAGCCTTAGACTAGCGGGTCTCACAGATACGCAGTATTTT. The chain couples TRBV11-2 to TRBJ2-3; the match to TRBD2 covers 10 bases. The CDR3 has 16 residues. Per germline, CDR1 SGHAT and CDR2 FQNNGV. With V trimmed by 5 bases and J by 2 bases, 7 bases remained unmatched.

The rearrangement joins TRBV20-1 to TRBJ1-4; D unclear. The CDR3 is made up of 14 amino acids. Trimming stripped 0 bases from V and 0 bases from J, with 5 bases between. Germline V CDR1 and CDR2: DFQATT, SNEGSKA (reference sequence). The CDR3 bases are TGCAGTGCTAGAGACGGGGCAACTAATGAAAAACTGTTTTTT. This sequence encodes CSARDGATNEKLFF.

In its sample, this clonotype was seen many times. The junction shows a germline mismatch at one end, possibly a read error. The rearrangement uses TRBV20-1 and TRBJ1-6; 7 bases map to TRBD1. Germline V gene data show CDR1 as DFQATT and CDR2 as SNEGSKA (reference sequence). The CDR3 has 17 residues. CDR3 nucleotide sequence: TGCAGTACTCCTCTTTACAGTGGGACAGCAAATAACTCACCCCTCCACTTT. As protein: CSTPLYSGTANNSPLHF.

V gene TRBV11-2 combines with J gene TRBJ2-2, with 11 bases lining up with TRBD2. Germline V lookup: CDR1 SGHAT, CDR2 FQNNGV. The CDR3 length is 16 residues. Losses at the gene ends were 7 bases for V and 2 bases for J; bases not matched to a gene: 6. CDR3 residues: CASTGLAGINTGELFF. The CDR3, as DNA: TGTGCCAGCACCGGACTAGCGGGCATAAACACCGGGGAGCTGTTTTTT. Complete variable domain (other parts from reference TRBV11-2 and TRBJ2-2): EAGVAQSPRYKIIEKRQSVAFWCNPISGHATLYWYQQILGQGPKLLIQFQNNGVVDDSQLPKDRFSAERLKGVDSTLKIQPAKLEDSAVYLCASTGLAGINTGELFFGEGSRLTVL.

This clonotype qualifies as medium-sized. The rearrangement uses TRBV4-1 and TRBJ2-7, with 8 positions matching TRBD2. This CDR3 has 14 residues. Unmatched junction bases numbered 9, after V lost 6 bases and J lost 5 bases. The V gene's germline CDR1 is MGHRA and CDR2 YSYEKL. The CDR3 region is CASSGGLGVHEQYF. The CDR3 DNA reads TGCGCCAGCAGTGGGGGACTAGGTGTACACGAGCAGTACTTC.

The genes are TRBV11-3 and TRBJ2-5; 14 bases line up with TRBD2. The CDR3 contains 20 residues. The V gene end was trimmed by 5 bases and the J gene end by 4 bases; junction bases not matched to a gene: 18. Germline values: CDR1 SGHNT, CDR2 YENEEA. CDR3 nucleotides: TGTGCCAGCAGCCCTTACTACTCCGGGACTAGCGGGAGCCGGCGAGAGACCCAGTACTTC. Translating it yields CASSPYYSGTSGSRRETQYF.

About this clonotype itself: The junction differs from germline at one of its ends, possibly a read error. The chain has TRBV11-2 and TRBJ2-2; 7 positions match TRBD1. Germline V lookup: CDR1 SGHAT, CDR2 FQNNGV. The CDR3 runs 16 residues. Written as DNA, the CDR3 is TGTGCCAGCAGCCCCCGACAGGGCGATGGCACTGGGGAGCTGTTTTTC. Its protein product is CASSPRQGDGTGELFF.

A remark on this clonotype: A read error is likely, as this CDR3 ends without the conserved phenylalanine or tryptophan. This sequence joins TRBV6-1 and TRBJ2-1; unclear D gene. This CDR3 is 15 amino acids long. CDR1 is MNHNS and CDR2 is SASEGT in the germline V gene. Written as DNA, the CDR3 is TGTGCCGGCAGTGAAGAGGTCGTAGCATACAATGAGCAGTTCTCC. This translates into CAGSEEVVAYNEQFS.

Concerning this clonotype itself: The CDR3 ends on some other residue instead of the conserved phenylalanine or tryptophan, so this is likely a read error. The chain combines TRBV7-9 with TRBJ1-1; D is undetermined. There are 15 residues in the CDR3. V was trimmed by 6 bases and J by 1 base, leaving 15 bases between them. The germline V gene has CDR1 SEHNR and CDR2 FQNEAQ (reference sequence). The CDR3 sequence: CASSLFRRENTEAFL. CDR3 bases: TGTGCCAGCAGTTTATTTCGCCGGGAGAACACTGAAGCTTTCCTT.

The chain couples TRBV12-3 or TRBV12-4 to TRBJ1-1; D gene unclear. This CDR3 comprises 15 residues. V gave up 7 bases and J gave up 0 bases, with 15 bases separating them. The CDR3 region is CASTAIGGMNTEAFF. For the CDR3, the DNA is TGTGCCAGCACCGCCATCGGAGGGATGAACACTGAAGCTTTCTTT.

Concerning this clonotype: This CDR3 is missing its conserved last phenylalanine or tryptophan, likely due to a read error. The DNA is left out, because the CDR3 cannot be placed on it with certainty; the CDR3 is given as TCRdb lists it. The chain combines TRBV30 with TRBJ1-6. CDR1 GTSNPN and CDR2 SVGIG come from the germline V gene (reference sequence). Termini included, the CDR3 measures 12 amino acids. This CDR3 is CAWAALNSPLHT.

This chain uses TRBV7-9 with TRBJ1-1; D ambiguous. Between the trimmed V and J ends, which lost 9 bases and 1 base, there was a span of 12 bases. CDR1 and CDR2 (germline): SEHNR, FQNEAQ (reference sequence). There are 13 residues in the CDR3. This CDR3 reads CARSLAGNTEAFF. The CDR3 DNA is TGTGCCAGGAGCCTCGCGGGGAACACTGAAGCTTTCTTT. The full variable domain, its missing parts supplied by reference TRBV7-9 and TRBJ1-1, is DTGVSQNPRHKITKRGQNVTFRCDPISEHNRLYWYRQTLGQGPEFLTYFQNEAQLEKSRLLSDRFSAERPKGSFSTLEIQRTEQGDSAMYLCARSLAGNTEAFFGQGTRLTVV.

The chain carries TRBV11-2 and TRBJ2-3; 8 bases are shared with TRBD2. The J segment lost 5 bases and the V segment lost 6 bases, leaving 13 bases of the junction unmatched. CDR3 size: 16 residues. The germline V gene encodes CDR1 SGHAT and CDR2 FQNNGV. The CDR3 protein is CASRINRLARGDTQYF. The CDR3 DNA is TGTGCCAGCAGGATTAACAGACTAGCGAGAGGAGATACGCAGTATTTT. Variable domain in full (rest from reference TRBV11-2 and TRBJ2-3): EAGVAQSPRYKIIEKRQSVAFWCNPISGHATLYWYQQILGQGPKLLIQFQNNGVVDDSQLPKDRFSAERLKGVDSTLKIQPAKLEDSAVYLCASRINRLARGDTQYFGPGTRLTVL.